This TCR beta chain is from a study of blood T cell repertoires in COVID-19. Study-level information: Acute and convalescent COVID-19 specimens originated in the United States, Italy and Spain.

Produced via immunoSEQ multiplex PCR; TCRdb's table is partial and in-frame only. The data show some 340,000 clones, over 90% seen once. The sequence derives from a woman aged 25 to 45 who had been exposed to COVID-19. Input material: PBMCs or T cells enriched from blood (not recorded which).

CDR3 nucleotides: TGTGCCAGCAGCTTGAGGGAAACAGGGAATCATGGCTACACCTTC. It translates to CASSLRETGNHGYTF. The chain couples TRBV5-5 to TRBJ1-2, with a tentative D call TRBD1 (6 bases). This CDR3 comprises 15 residues. Trimming left V 1 base short and J 6 bases short, with 16 bases between. Germline values: CDR1 SGHKS, CDR2 YYEKEE (reference sequence).